This TCR beta chain is drawn from a study of OX40 agonist ivuxolimab in advanced cancers. Looking at the study overall: Anti-PD-1, anti-PD-L1 or anti-CTLA-4 therapy given earlier was allowed, and 40% had some. Study results and caveats: Blood T cells, both CD4+ and CD8+, expanded clonally by week 6 at 0.1 to 3.0 mg/kg.

A word on this clone: Its specificity is not known.

The CDR3 extends over 13 amino acids. CDR1 SGHDT and CDR2 YYEEEE come from the germline V gene. Trimming took 5 bases from V and 5 from J; bases not matched to a gene: 5. Method: immunoSEQ multiplex PCR; TCRdb's copy keeps in-frame clones and lacks some. The sample consists of about 58,000 clones, around 83% of them appearing once. The sample here was CD4+ or CD8+ T cells sorted from blood, taken in a trial of the OX40 agonist ivuxolimab. This clonotype originated in an adult with an advanced solid tumor such as melanoma, head and neck, liver or kidney cancer. V usage is TRBV5-6 and J usage is TRBJ1-1; 8 bases align to TRBD1. The CDR3 reads CASRDRGWTEAFF. DNA for the CDR3: TGTGCCAGCAGAGACAGGGGATGGACTGAAGCTTTCTTT.